This T cell receptor (beta chain) was documented in a study of T cell changes during pregnancy in multiple sclerosis. TCRdb keeps only in-frame clones here, not all; method: immunoSEQ multiplex PCR. Found here are around 51,000 clones, about 92% of them singletons; the top ten hold around 1.9%. Germline loops: CDR1 LNHDA, CDR2 SQIVND (reference sequence). V was pared by 4 bases and J by 5 bases, with 15 bases between. The CDR3 length is 14 residues. This chain links TRBV19 with TRBJ2-7; weak D call: TRBD2 (5 bases). This clonotype was sampled from a female donor with multiple sclerosis, enrolled in a pregnancy study. The sequenced sample was peripheral blood, obtained in the second trimester of pregnancy. CDR3 nucleotides: TGTGCCAGTAGTACCTCCGGGGTCTTAGACGAGCAGTACTTC. It translates to CASSTSGVLDEQYF.